These T cell receptor beta chains were read from a single sample in a study of control samples from healthy donors and cancer patients. Sequenced by immunoSEQ multiplex PCR; TCRdb stores in-frame clones only, minus some. Found here are over 150,000 clones, 90% of them singletons; the top ten hold 1.3% to 1.5%. Source material: blood. The receptors stem from a woman aged 45-59 years in good health. CDR3s include the opening cysteine and the closing phenylalanine or tryptophan. The D gene is left open where the match is weak. The listing skips clone size in some rows; elsewhere it reads once, few, many or a size class.

D gene	V gene	clone size	J gene	CDR3 protein	CDR3 DNA
-	TRBV18	-	TRBJ1-1	CASSPDLNTEAFF	TGTGCCAGCTCACCAGACTTGAACACTGAAGCTTTCTTT
-	TRBV5-1	-	TRBJ2-7	CASSLETAAYEQYF	TGCGCCAGCAGCTTGGAGACAGCAGCCTACGAGCAGTACTTC
-	TRBV5-1	-	TRBJ1-5	CASSVGSSQPQHF	TGCGCCAGCAGCGTTGGGTCCAGTCAGCCCCAGCATTTT
TRBD2	TRBV18	few	TRBJ2-7	CASSPLPPTGTSGARDEQYF	TGTGCCAGCTCACCACTTCCTCCAACCGGGACTAGCGGGGCTCGGGACGAGCAGTACTTC
TRBD2	TRBV7-2	-	TRBJ2-1	CASSPNLLAGANEQFF	TGTGCCAGCAGCCCAAATCTCCTAGCGGGGGCCAATGAGCAGTTCTTC
-	TRBV5-1	once	TRBJ1-6	CASSLDQFSPLHF	TGCGCCAGCAGCTTGGATCAGTTTTCACCCCTCCACTTT
-	TRBV9	-	TRBJ2-3	CASSVTPGSDTQYF	TGTGCCAGCAGCGTCACCCCGGGGTCAGATACGCAGTATTTT
TRBD2	TRBV24-1	-	TRBJ2-7	CATSPSGRMYEQYF	TGTGCCACCAGTCCTAGCGGGAGAATGTACGAGCAGTACTTC
-	TRBV7-9	-	TRBJ2-1	CASSLSASYNEQFF	TGTGCCAGCAGCTTATCGGCCTCCTACAATGAGCAGTTCTTC
-	TRBV30	-	TRBJ1-2	CAWSPGNYGYTF	TGTGCCTGGAGCCCAGGAAACTATGGCTACACCTTC
-	TRBV5-1	-	TRBJ2-7	CASSLFRPGASSYEQYF	TGCGCCAGCAGCTTGTTCCGACCAGGGGCGAGCTCCTACGAGCAGTACTTC